This passage covers 24 T cell receptor beta chains from one sample sequenced in a study of T cell repertoires in cytomegalovirus infection. TCRdb passed the reads through MiXCR, listing each CDR3 protein once. In the table there are almost 500,000 distinct CDR3 sequences, approximately 10% of which are singletons. Specimen: PBMCs. The receptor source for this set is a human donor in good health (CMV status not recorded). Some clones in this sample may be carry-over from other donors' samples.

The genes are TRBV5-4 and TRBJ2-5, with D maybe TRBD2 (6 bases). The germline V gene encodes CDR1 SGHNT and CDR2 YYREEE (reference sequence). Trimming removed 4 bases at V and 4 bases at J, with 20 bases between. CDR3 length equals 16 residues. CDR3 sequence: CASSPVGRGTRETQYF. DNA for the CDR3: TGTGCCAGCAGCCCTGTGGGCCGGGGGACTCGAGAGACCCAGTACTTC.

This clonotype has a count of ten or more. The chain uses TRBV7-2 and TRBJ2-7; D is ambiguous. The length of the CDR3 is 16 residues. Trimming took off 1 base at V and 0 bases at J, with 13 bases between the two ends. Germline V lookup: CDR1 SGHTA, CDR2 FQGNSA. CDR3 region: CASSLGFALASYEQYF. CDR3 in DNA: TGTGCCAGCAGCTTAGGTTTCGCTCTGGCCTCCTACGAGCAGTACTTC.

This clonotype has a count of ten or more. The chain uses TRBV7-9 and TRBJ2-3; 7 positions match TRBD1. V lost 4 bases, J lost 14 bases, and 9 bases stayed unmatched. The germline V gene encodes CDR1 SEHNR and CDR2 FQNEAQ (reference sequence). This CDR3 spans 12 amino acids. The CDR3 loop is CASSSGQAGRYF. The CDR3 region has the DNA TGTGCCAGCAGCTCTGGACAGGCCGGACGGTATTTT.

This clonotype was detected ten times or more. This chain uses TRBV5-1 with TRBJ2-3, with D uncertain. Per germline, CDR1 SGHRS and CDR2 YFSETQ. Trimming removed 0 bases at V and 0 bases at J, with 8 bases between. CDR3 size: 15 residues. CDR3 residues: CASSLETPSTDTQYF. In DNA, the CDR3 is TGCGCCAGCAGCTTGGAAACGCCTAGCACAGATACGCAGTATTTT. The whole variable domain, remainder taken from reference TRBV5-1 and TRBJ2-3, is KAGVTQTPRYLIKTRGQQVTLSCSPISGHRSVSWYQQTPGQGLQFLFEYFSETQRNKGNFPGRFSGRQFSNSRSEMNVSTLELGDSALYLCASSLETPSTDTQYFGPGTRLTVL.

This clonotype was seen at least ten times. The rearrangement uses TRBV4-2 and TRBJ1-5, with no clear D. Trimming shortened V by 1 base and J by 4 bases, and 5 bases separated the two germline ends. The CDR3 is made up of 13 amino acids. From germline, CDR1 is LGHNA and CDR2 YNFKEQ. This chain's CDR3 is CASSQAVNQPQHF. CDR3 nucleotide sequence: TGTGCCAGCAGCCAAGCCGTTAATCAGCCCCAGCATTTT.

This clonotype was seen many times. J is TRBJ1-5 and V is TRBV19; D ambiguous. CDR1 is LNHDA and CDR2 is SQIVND in the germline V gene (reference sequence). The V end was cut by 3 bases, the J end by 3 bases, with 15 bases between. The CDR3 covers 16 residues. The DNA for the CDR3 is TGTGCCAGTAGTATCTTGCTTAGGGCTGCCAATCAGCCCCAGCATTTT. It is translated as CASSILLRAANQPQHF.

This clonotype was counted ten times or more. The chain is built from TRBV18 and TRBJ2-1; D is unresolved. The CDR3 runs 12 residues. The germline V and J ends were trimmed by 3 bases and 8 bases, with 8 bases remaining between them. Germline CDR1 and CDR2: KGHSH and LQKENI. The CDR3 region is CASSPIGDEQFF. Written as DNA, the CDR3 is TGTGCCAGCTCACCCATCGGAGATGAGCAGTTCTTC.

This chain uses TRBV20-1 with TRBJ1-6; 7 bases are a match to TRBD1. J was trimmed by 0 bases and V by 3 bases; bases with no gene match: 5. The CDR3 has 16 amino acids. Germline V gene sequence: CDR1 DFQATT, CDR2 SNEGSKA (reference sequence). The CDR3 bases are TGCAGTGCTAGGGACCGACAGGGCTCCTATAATTCACCCCTCCACTTT. It codes for CSARDRQGSYNSPLHF.

This clonotype has ten or more counts. The chain couples TRBV11-2 to TRBJ2-7; 8 nucleotides line up with TRBD2. Per germline, CDR1 SGHAT and CDR2 FQNNGV. Trimming removed 5 bases from V and 7 bases from J; junction bases left unmatched: 13. This CDR3 has 15 residues. The CDR3 loop is CASSPGGDSRGEQYF. As DNA, the CDR3 is TGTGCCAGCAGCCCGGGGGGGGACTCCCGTGGAGAGCAGTACTTC.

The sample holds many counts of this clonotype. The chain recombines TRBV7-8 with TRBJ1-2; 8 positions match TRBD1. This CDR3 region has 15 residues. Germline lookup yields CDR1 SGHVS and CDR2 FQNEAQ. The V and J ends lost 4 bases and 4 bases, in that order; junction bases with no gene match: 8. The CDR3 DNA follows: TGTGCCAGCAGCTCCGGGACAGGTACCCCCTATGGCTACACCTTC. Its protein is CASSSGTGTPYGYTF.

This clonotype was observed a handful of times. The chain couples TRBV5-1 to TRBJ1-5, with TRBD1 matching 7 bases. Unmatched junction bases numbered 5, after V lost 0 bases and J lost 5 bases. The CDR3 totals 15 residues. Germline-derived CDR1 and CDR2 are SGHRS and YFSETQ. CDR3 region: CASSLEGAGYQPQHF. The CDR3 nucleotides read TGCGCCAGCAGCTTGGAGGGGGCAGGTTATCAGCCCCAGCATTTT.

This clonotype was detected a few times. In DNA form, the CDR3 reads TGTGCCAGCTCCGCGGACAGTTCTAATGAAAAACTGTTTTTT. This sequence encodes CASSADSSNEKLFF. The J gene is TRBJ1-4, the V gene TRBV18; weak D call: TRBD1 (6 bases). Germline CDR1 and CDR2: KGHSH and LQKENI. V was pared by 6 bases and J by 3 bases, with 11 bases between. The CDR3 spans 14 residues.

The rearrangement links TRBV29-1 to TRBJ1-3, with D perhaps matching TRBD1 (5 bases). The CDR3 loop spans 11 amino acids. Deletions cut 6 bases from V and 6 bases from J, with 9 bases between. CDR1 is SQVTM, CDR2 ANQGSEA, per germline. The CDR3 sequence is CSVGRENTIYF. The CDR3 DNA reads TGCAGCGTGGGCAGGGAAAACACCATATATTTT. Together with reference TRBV29-1 and TRBJ1-3, the CDR3 gives the full variable domain: SAVISQKPSRDICQRGTSLTIQCQVDSQVTMMFWYRQQPGQSLTLIATANQGSEATYESGFVIDKFPISRPNLTFSTLTVSNMSPEDSSIYLCSVGRENTIYFGEGSWLTVV.

To note about this clonotype: A much more abundant neighbour one base away suggests this may be a read error. The V call is TRBV20-1, the J call TRBJ2-2; D perhaps matches TRBD2 (6 bases). This CDR3 comprises 13 residues. The germline V gene has CDR1 DFQATT and CDR2 SNEGSKA (reference sequence). The CDR3 protein is CSASDFSTGGLFF. CDR3 sequence (DNA): TGCAGTGCTAGCGATTTCTCCACCGGGGGGCTGTTTTTT.

This clonotype was recorded a few times. This chain links TRBV27 with TRBJ1-1; D not resolved. The CDR3 covers 15 residues. Looked up from germline, CDR1 is MNHEY and CDR2 is SMNVEV (reference sequence). V was shortened by 5 bases and J by 1 base, with 14 bases between the two germline ends. CDR3 nucleotide sequence: TGTGCCAGCAGTCGACAAACCCGTGGGAACACTGAAGCTTTCTTT. Translated: CASSRQTRGNTEAFF.

V is TRBV20-1 and J is TRBJ1-2; D call uncertain. Germline V CDR1 and CDR2: DFQATT, SNEGSKA (reference sequence). The CDR3 covers 14 residues. Trimming removed 0 bases from V and 2 bases from J, with 10 bases in between. The CDR3: CSARDRTENYGYTF. The CDR3 DNA follows: TGCAGTGCTAGAGACAGGACCGAAAACTATGGCTACACCTTC.

There are a few counts of this clonotype. The CDR3 DNA reads TGTGCCAGTAGGGGGAGTAATTCACCCCTCCACTTT. This gives the protein CASRGSNSPLHF. This chain uses TRBV19 with TRBJ1-6, with D unresolved. CDR3 length: 12 amino acids. Germline loops: CDR1 LNHDA, CDR2 SQIVND (reference sequence). V was shortened by 6 bases and J by 6 bases, with 6 bases between the two germline ends.

This clonotype was picked up many times. The J gene is TRBJ2-3, the V gene TRBV12-3 or TRBV12-4; possible D gene TRBD2, 6 bases. The V end lost 3 bases, the J end lost 4 bases, and 11 bases lay between the germline ends. This CDR3 has 14 residues. This CDR3 reads CASSLGRGPDTQYF. In nucleotides, the CDR3 is TGTGCCAGCAGTTTGGGGCGGGGACCAGATACGCAGTATTTT.

The CDR3 coding sequence is TGTGCCAGCAGCTTGGAGGTACTAGCGGCCGACAATGAGCAGTTCTTC. Its translation: CASSLEVLAADNEQFF. The chain carries TRBV5-5 and TRBJ2-1; 8 positions agree with TRBD2. Trimming removed 0 bases from V and 5 bases from J; junction bases left unmatched: 7. Germline CDR1 reads SGHKS; CDR2 reads YYEKEE (reference sequence). The CDR3 consists of 16 residues.

The chain couples TRBV5-1 to TRBJ2-7; possibly TRBD2 for D (6 bases). Germline loops: CDR1 SGHRS, CDR2 YFSETQ. The CDR3 totals 14 residues. Trimming removed 0 bases at V and 5 bases at J, with 12 bases between. CDR3 DNA sequence: TGCGCCAGCAGCTTGGCCCACGGGAGCGACGAGCAGTACTTC. Translated: CASSLAHGSDEQYF.

This clonotype has a count of ten or more. V gene TRBV7-8 combines with J gene TRBJ2-2; D may match TRBD1 or TRBD2 (5 bases each). CDR3 length: 18 residues. V was clipped by 5 bases and J by 0 bases, with 19 bases between them. Germline CDR1 and CDR2: SGHVS and FQNEAQ. The CDR3 DNA reads TGTGCCAGCAGCCGCATGGCGACGGGGCGAGCGAACACCGGGGAGCTGTTTTTT. It encodes CASSRMATGRANTGELFF.

In its sample, this clonotype was seen many times. This chain links TRBV7-8 with TRBJ2-6, with TRBD1 identical over 10 bases. This CDR3 has 20 amino acids. The junction had 16 bases not matched to a gene; V was cut back by 5 bases and J by 3 bases. Germline V gene sequence: CDR1 SGHVS, CDR2 FQNEAQ. The CDR3 coding sequence is TGTGCCAGCAGCCCATATCGAACCGGGACAGGGGTTAGTGGGGCCAACGTCCTGACTTTC. The encoded protein is CASSPYRTGTGVSGANVLTF.

The V call is TRBV27, the J call TRBJ1-4; possible D gene TRBD1, 5 bases. The CDR3 totals 14 residues. Germline assignment: CDR1 MNHEY and CDR2 SMNVEV (reference sequence). V dropped 9 bases and J dropped 7 bases, with 18 bases sitting between them. This CDR3 reads CASGDQGMGEKLFF. CDR3 nucleotide sequence: TGTGCCAGTGGAGATCAGGGCATGGGTGAAAAACTGTTTTTT.

This clonotype was picked up a small number of times. The V gene is TRBV4-2, the J gene TRBJ2-3, with TRBD1 matching over 11 bases. The CDR3 has 18 residues. J gave up 1 base and V 1 base, and 7 bases lay outside the gene matches. CDR1 is LGHNA, CDR2 YNFKEQ, per germline. Here the CDR3 DNA reads TGTGCCAGCAGCCAAGGGGACAGGGGGTTCGATCGCACAGATACGCAGTATTTT. Protein: CASSQGDRGFDRTDTQYF.